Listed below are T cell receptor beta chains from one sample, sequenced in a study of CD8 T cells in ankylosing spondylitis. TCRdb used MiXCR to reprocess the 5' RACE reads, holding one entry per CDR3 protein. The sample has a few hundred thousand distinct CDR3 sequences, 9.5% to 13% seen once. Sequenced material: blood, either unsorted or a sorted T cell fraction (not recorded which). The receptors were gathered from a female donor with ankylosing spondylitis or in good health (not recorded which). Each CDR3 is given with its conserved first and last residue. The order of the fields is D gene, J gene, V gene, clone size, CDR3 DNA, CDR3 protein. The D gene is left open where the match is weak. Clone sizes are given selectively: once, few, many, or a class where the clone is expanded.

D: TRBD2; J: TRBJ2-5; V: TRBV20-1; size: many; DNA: TGCAGTGCGCCGACTAGCGTCGGGGAGACCCAGTACTTC; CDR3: CSAPTSVGETQYF
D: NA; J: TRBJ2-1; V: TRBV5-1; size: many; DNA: TGCGCCAGCAGCTTCAGGACCCCTACCTACAATGAGCAGTTCTTC; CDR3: CASSFRTPTYNEQFF
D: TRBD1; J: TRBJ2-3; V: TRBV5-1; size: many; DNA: TGCGCCAGCAGCTTACGGCAGGGGGCAGATACGCAGTATTTT; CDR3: CASSLRQGADTQYF
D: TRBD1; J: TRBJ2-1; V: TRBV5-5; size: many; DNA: TGTGCCAGCAGCTTTCCCGCCGGGACAGGGTCTTCCAATGAGCAGTTCTTC; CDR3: CASSFPAGTGSSNEQFF
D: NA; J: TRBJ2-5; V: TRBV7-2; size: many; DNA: TGTGCCAGCAGTTACAGGGTCCAAGAGACCCAGTACTTC; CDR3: CASSYRVQETQYF
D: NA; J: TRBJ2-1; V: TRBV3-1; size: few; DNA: TGTGCCAGCAGCCATCGGAGGGGACTTACCTACAATGAGCAGTTCTTC; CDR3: CASSHRRGLTYNEQFF
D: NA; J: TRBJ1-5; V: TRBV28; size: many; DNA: TGTGCCAGCAGTATACCGGGGCCCTCTCGGCCCCAGCATTTT; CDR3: CASSIPGPSRPQHF
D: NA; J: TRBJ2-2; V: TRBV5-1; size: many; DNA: TGCGCCAGCAGCTTGGATGCTGACCGCTACACCGGGGAGCTGTTTTTT; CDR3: CASSLDADRYTGELFF
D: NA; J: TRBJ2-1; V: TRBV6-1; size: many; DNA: TGTGCCAGCAGTGAAGGCCCTGACAATGAGCAGTTCTTC; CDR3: CASSEGPDNEQFF
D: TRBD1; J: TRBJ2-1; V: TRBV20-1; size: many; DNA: TGCAGTGCTATTAACAGGGGATCCTACAATGAGCAGTTCTTC; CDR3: CSAINRGSYNEQFF
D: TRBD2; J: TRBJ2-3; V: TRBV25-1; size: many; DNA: TGTGCCAGCAGCCTCTCCCCACTAGCGCTCACAGATACGCAGTATTTT; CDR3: CASSLSPLALTDTQYF
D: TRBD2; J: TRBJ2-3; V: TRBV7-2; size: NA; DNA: TGTGCCAGCAGTCTCACCACTAGCGGGAGCACAGATACGCAGTATTTT; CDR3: CASSLTTSGSTDTQYF
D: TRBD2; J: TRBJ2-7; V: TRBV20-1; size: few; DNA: TGCAGTGCTAGATGGGAGGGGTCGGTAAACTACGAGCAGTACTTC; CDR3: CSARWEGSVNYEQYF
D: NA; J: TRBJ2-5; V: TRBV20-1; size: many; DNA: TGCAGTGCTCGCGGGCGGATCCAAGAGACCCAGTACTTC; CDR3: CSARGRIQETQYF
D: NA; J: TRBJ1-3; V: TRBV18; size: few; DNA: TGTGCCAGCTCACCACCATCCCAGGGAAGGACTGGAAACACCATATATTTT; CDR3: CASSPPSQGRTGNTIYF
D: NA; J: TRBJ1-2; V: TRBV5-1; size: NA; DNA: TGCGCCAGCAGTCAATTCCAGACAGCCTTTAACTATGGCTACACCTTC; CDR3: CASSQFQTAFNYGYTF
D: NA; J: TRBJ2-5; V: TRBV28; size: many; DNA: TGTGCCAGCAGTTTAATGCAAGAGACCCAGTACTTC; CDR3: CASSLMQETQYF
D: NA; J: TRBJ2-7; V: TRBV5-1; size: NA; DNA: TGCGCCTGCATACCGGGATTTTCCTACGAGCAGTACTTC; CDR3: CACIPGFSYEQYF
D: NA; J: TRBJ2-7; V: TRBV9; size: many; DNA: TGTGCCAGCAGCGTAGGCGGGGACGCCTACGAGCAGTACTTC; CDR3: CASSVGGDAYEQYF
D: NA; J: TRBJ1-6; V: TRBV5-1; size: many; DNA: TGCGCCAGCAGCTTGGATTTGTCGGTTGGTGGTTCACCCCTCCACTTT; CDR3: CASSLDLSVGGSPLHF
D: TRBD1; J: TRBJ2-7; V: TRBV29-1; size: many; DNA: TGCAGCTCCGCACAGGGGGACGAGCAGTACTTC; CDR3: CSSAQGDEQYF
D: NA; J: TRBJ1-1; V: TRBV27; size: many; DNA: TGTGCCAGCAGTTTTACCGCCCGGGTTTCTGAAGCTTTCTTT; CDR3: CASSFTARVSEAFF
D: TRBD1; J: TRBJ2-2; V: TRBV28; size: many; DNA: TGTGCCAGCAGTTTAAACAGGGGGCGCTCCGGGGAGCTGTTTTTT; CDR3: CASSLNRGRSGELFF
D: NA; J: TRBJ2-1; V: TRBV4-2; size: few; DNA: TGTGCCAGCAGCCAAGATAAAGGGGTCGATGAGCAGTTCTTC; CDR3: CASSQDKGVDEQFF
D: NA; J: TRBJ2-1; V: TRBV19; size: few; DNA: TGTGCCAGTAACCGGAACAATGAGCAGTTCTTC; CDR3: CASNRNNEQFF
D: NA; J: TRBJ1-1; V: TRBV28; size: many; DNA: TGTGCCAGCACCTTGGGGGAAGTGAACACTGAAGCTTTCTTT; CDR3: CASTLGEVNTEAFF
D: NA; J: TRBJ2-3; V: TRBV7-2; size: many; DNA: TGTGCCAGCAGACAACGGACGACACGAGATACGCAGTATTTT; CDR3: CASRQRTTRDTQYF
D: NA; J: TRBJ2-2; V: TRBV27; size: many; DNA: TGTGCCAGCAGTTTAGTAGCACCAGGCACCGGGGAGCTGTTTTTT; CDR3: CASSLVAPGTGELFF
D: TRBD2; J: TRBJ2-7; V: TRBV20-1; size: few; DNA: TGCAGTGCTAGATTACCGTCCCCAGCGGGAGTGTGGGAGCAGTACTTC; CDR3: CSARLPSPAGVWEQYF
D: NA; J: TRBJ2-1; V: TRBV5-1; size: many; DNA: TGTGCCAGCAGCTTAGATTACAATGAGCAGTTCTTC; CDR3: CASSLDYNEQFF
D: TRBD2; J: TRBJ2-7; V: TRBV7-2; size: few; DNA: TGTGCCAGCAGCCCGGGAGGGGTCGACGAGCAGTACTTC; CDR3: CASSPGGVDEQYF
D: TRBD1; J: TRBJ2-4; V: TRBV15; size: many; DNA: TGTGCCACCAGCAGAGATCCCACAGGGGGTGACATTCAGTACTTC; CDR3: CATSRDPTGGDIQYF
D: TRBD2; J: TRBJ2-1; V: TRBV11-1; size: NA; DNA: TGTGCCAGCAGCTCTCGGACTAGCGGGGTAACCTCCTACAATGAGCAGTTCTTC; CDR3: CASSSRTSGVTSYNEQFF